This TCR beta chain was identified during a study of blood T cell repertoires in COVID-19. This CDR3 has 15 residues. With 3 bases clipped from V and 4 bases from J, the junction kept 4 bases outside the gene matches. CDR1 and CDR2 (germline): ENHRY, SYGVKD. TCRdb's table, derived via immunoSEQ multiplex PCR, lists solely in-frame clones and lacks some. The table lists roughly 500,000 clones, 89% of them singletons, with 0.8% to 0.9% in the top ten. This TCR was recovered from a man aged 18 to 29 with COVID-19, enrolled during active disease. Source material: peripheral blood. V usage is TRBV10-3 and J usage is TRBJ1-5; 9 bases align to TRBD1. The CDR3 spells CAISEGTGINQPQHF. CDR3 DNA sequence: TGTGCCATCAGTGAAGGGACAGGGATAAATCAGCCCCAGCATTTT.